These T cell receptor beta chains were read from a single sample in a study of response to subunit inactivated influenza vaccine. TCRdb analysed the RT-PCR reads with MiXCR anew, one entry per CDR3 protein. The data contain 150,000 to 200,000 distinct CDR3 sequences, approximately 12% of them singletons. These data were likewise used in another study, on T cells expressing NK-cell markers.

Sequenced material: CD8+ T cells sorted from PBMCs, taken about 11 days after vaccination. The receptors come from a man aged 50 to 60 who received an inactivated influenza vaccine. CDR3s include the opening cysteine and the closing phenylalanine or tryptophan. The D gene is left open where the match is weak. The listing skips clone size in some rows; elsewhere it reads once, few, many or a size class.

cdr3_nt	cdr3_aa	d_call	v_call	j_call	clone_size
TGTGCCAGCAGTTCACAGGGGACTAATGAAAAACTGTTTTTT	CASSSQGTNEKLFF	TRBD1	TRBV6-5	TRBJ1-4	few
TGCAGTGCCAGGACAGGATCCTCCTACGAGCAGTACTTC	CSARTGSSYEQYF	TRBD1	TRBV20-1	TRBJ2-7	.
TGTGCCAGCACAATGATTCGGACTGGGGCCAACGTCCTGACTTTC	CASTMIRTGANVLTF	.	TRBV6-1	TRBJ2-6	.
TGCGCCAGCAGCCAACGAACGGAAGCTAACTATGGCTACACCTTC	CASSQRTEANYGYTF	.	TRBV4-1	TRBJ1-2	few
TGTGCCAGCAGCTTAGCGCAAAAACTAGCGGTCGGGGAGCTGTTTTTT	CASSLAQKLAVGELFF	TRBD2	TRBV7-8	TRBJ2-2	many
TGTGCCAGCAGCTCCACAGGGGATCGGGCTACAGATACGCAGTATTTT	CASSSTGDRATDTQYF	TRBD1	TRBV7-9	TRBJ2-3	.
TGTGCCACCAGCAGAGATCGGGGACAGGGGGTTCATGAGCAGTTCTTC	CATSRDRGQGVHEQFF	TRBD1	TRBV15	TRBJ2-1	many
TGTGCCAGCAGCTGCCTGACTAGCGGGAGATACAATGAGCAGTTCTTC	CASSCLTSGRYNEQFF	TRBD2	TRBV7-9	TRBJ2-1	.
TGTGCCAGCAGCTTAGATCGCGATACGCAGTATTTT	CASSLDRDTQYF	.	TRBV7-9	TRBJ2-3	few
TGTGCCAGCTCGGGACAGGGGGGTCAAGAGACCCAGTACTTC	CASSGQGGQETQYF	TRBD1	TRBV28	TRBJ2-5	.
TGCAGTGCTAGAGATGAGTTGGATTATCAGCCCCAGCATTTT	CSARDELDYQPQHF	.	TRBV20-1	TRBJ1-5	many
TGTGCCAGCAGCTTATCACAGTTGGCTGATGATGAAAAACTGTTTTTT	CASSLSQLADDEKLFF	.	TRBV7-9	TRBJ1-4	.
TGTGCCAGCGGATTCAGGGTTGGCGCTGAAGCTTTCTTT	CASGFRVGAEAFF	.	TRBV6-2/TRBV6-3	TRBJ1-1	.
TGCGCCAGCAGCCGACATAGCGGGAGTGGCTACGAGCAGTACTTC	CASSRHSGSGYEQYF	TRBD2	TRBV4-3	TRBJ2-7	.
TGTGCCAGCAGCTTAGATGTTAATTACAATGAGCAGTTCTTC	CASSLDVNYNEQFF	.	TRBV7-9	TRBJ2-1	.
TGCAGCGTTGTAGCCGCGGGACACCCGAGACCATACGAGCAGTACTTC	CSVVAAGHPRPYEQYF	.	TRBV29-1	TRBJ2-7	many
TGCGCCAGCAGCTTACCGGGACAGGGTGCATTTCAGTACTTC	CASSLPGQGAFQYF	TRBD1	TRBV5-1	TRBJ2-4	.
TGTGCCAGCAGCTTCCTCGGTAGTTTCGGGGAGCTGTTTTTT	CASSFLGSFGELFF	.	TRBV28	TRBJ2-2	.
TGTGCCAGCAGCGCCGGGACAGGGGGGGGGAATGAGCAGTTCTTC	CASSAGTGGGNEQFF	TRBD1	TRBV27	TRBJ2-1	.
TGTGCCAGCAGCTCGCAGCTCTCTGGGGCCAACGTCCTGACTTTC	CASSSQLSGANVLTF	.	TRBV7-3	TRBJ2-6	.
TGTGCCAGCAGCTCCATGGCGGGGGACAGGGGGTCCCCGTCCTACGAGCAGTACTTC	CASSSMAGDRGSPSYEQYF	TRBD1	TRBV11-1	TRBJ2-7	.
TGCAGCTTCCAGAGCGGGGTCGGGGAGCTGTTTTTT	CSFQSGVGELFF	TRBD2	TRBV29-1	TRBJ2-2	.
TGCGCCAGCAGCCCCGCTCAGGGAAATGAGCAGTTCTTC	CASSPAQGNEQFF	.	TRBV4-3	TRBJ2-1	.
TGTGCCAGCAGCTTCGGGGGGACAGTTATAACCTTC	CASSFGGTVITF	TRBD1	TRBV7-9	TRBJ1-2	.
TGTGCCAGCAGCTCTGACAGGGGGATCCTCTACGAGCAGTACTTC	CASSSDRGILYEQYF	TRBD1	TRBV7-9	TRBJ2-7	few
TGTGCCACCAGCAGGTCGGGACTAGCGGGAAACAATGAGCAGTTCTTC	CATSRSGLAGNNEQFF	TRBD2	TRBV15	TRBJ2-1	.
TGCGCCAGCAGCCGTCCCGGGACAGGGACGGAGACCCAGTACTTC	CASSRPGTGTETQYF	TRBD1	TRBV5-1	TRBJ2-5	.
TGTGCCAGCTCCCCTACAGGGGGTTCTGACGAAAAACTGTTTTTT	CASSPTGGSDEKLFF	TRBD1	TRBV18	TRBJ1-4	few
TGTGCCAGCAGCGTAGCAACAGGGGGCTATGGCTACACCTTC	CASSVATGGYGYTF	TRBD1	TRBV9	TRBJ1-2	.
TGTGCCAGCACAGGCCGGGACAGGGTTCCAGATACGCAGTATTTT	CASTGRDRVPDTQYF	TRBD1	TRBV7-9	TRBJ2-3	few
TGTGCCAGCAGCGTAGAGGGAAACCTATACCAAGAGACCCAGTACTTC	CASSVEGNLYQETQYF	.	TRBV9	TRBJ2-5	few
TGCGCCAGCAGCTCAATAGCCGGGACAGGGGCTCTGAACACTGAAGCTTTCTTT	CASSSIAGTGALNTEAFF	TRBD1	TRBV5-1	TRBJ1-1	.
TGTGCCAGCAGCTCGATAGCGGGAGAAGATACGCAGTATTTT	CASSSIAGEDTQYF	TRBD2	TRBV7-6	TRBJ2-3	.
TGTGCCAGCAGTCACAGGGGAATTTACAATGAGCAGTTCTTC	CASSHRGIYNEQFF	TRBD1	TRBV28	TRBJ2-1	few
TGTGCCAGCAGTTCCGTTGGGAGGAGGGTAAACGAGCAGTACTTC	CASSSVGRRVNEQYF	.	TRBV7-2	TRBJ2-7	few
TGTGCCAGCAGCTCCTCTGGGGGGGAGCAGTTCTTC	CASSSSGGEQFF	.	TRBV11-2	TRBJ2-1	many
TGTGCCAGCAGTTATATCCGCATAGGGGGGAGGGACTATGGCTACACCTTC	CASSYIRIGGRDYGYTF	.	TRBV6-5	TRBJ1-2	few
TGTGCCAGCAGTTGGCGGCCAGGTGGTGGGGCCAACGTCCTGACTTTC	CASSWRPGGGANVLTF	.	TRBV28	TRBJ2-6	few
TGTGCCAGCAACGGACTAGCGGGAATACAAGAGACCCAGTACTTC	CASNGLAGIQETQYF	TRBD2	TRBV6-1	TRBJ2-5	few
TGTGCCAGCAGACCCTTCCTGACTCGGGGGGACTACGAGCAGTACTTC	CASRPFLTRGDYEQYF	TRBD2	TRBV6-1	TRBJ2-7	few
TGTGCCAGCAGCCGGACTCCCAATGAGCAGTTCTTC	CASSRTPNEQFF	.	TRBV7-9	TRBJ2-1	few
TGTGCCAGTAGTCCCCCCCGCAGCACCTGGAACACTGAAGCTTTCTTT	CASSPPRSTWNTEAFF	.	TRBV19	TRBJ1-1	.
TGTGCCAGCAGCTTACGGGACAACCCTTACGAGCAGTACTTC	CASSLRDNPYEQYF	.	TRBV7-9	TRBJ2-7	many
TGTGCCAGCAGTTTATCGGGAGGATACGTTGAGCAGTTCTTC	CASSLSGGYVEQFF	TRBD2	TRBV12-3/TRBV12-4	TRBJ2-1	few
TGTGCCAGCACCCCTCAGGGTCACACCGGGGAGCTGTTTTTT	CASTPQGHTGELFF	.	TRBV7-8	TRBJ2-2	few
TGTGCCAGCAGTTTAGGGGGTCCGGGATCCTACAATGAGCAGTTCTTC	CASSLGGPGSYNEQFF	.	TRBV12-3/TRBV12-4	TRBJ2-1	few
TGTGCCACCAGCGGCGAGTTTGGGGGGGCAGAGCAGTTCTTC	CATSGEFGGAEQFF	.	TRBV15	TRBJ2-1	.
TGCGCCAGCAGCCAAGATCGCGCCAACCCATCATACGAGCAGTACTTC	CASSQDRANPSYEQYF	.	TRBV4-3	TRBJ2-7	.
TGTGCCAGCAGCGGCGGGGGAGACAGGGGCTACTATGGCTACACCTTC	CASSGGGDRGYYGYTF	TRBD1	TRBV9	TRBJ1-2	few
TGCAGCGTTGAGGAAGAGACTGAAGCTTTCTTT	CSVEEETEAFF	.	TRBV29-1	TRBJ1-1	many
TGTGCCACCAGTGATTTGCGCTACAATGAGCAGTTCTTC	CATSDLRYNEQFF	.	TRBV24-1	TRBJ2-1	.
TGTGCCACCAGTGATTCCCGGACAGGGGACAATGAGCAGTTCTTC	CATSDSRTGDNEQFF	TRBD1	TRBV24-1	TRBJ2-1	.
TGTGCCAGCAGTTACTCGATACGACTAGCGGGAACAGATACGCAGTATTTT	CASSYSIRLAGTDTQYF	TRBD2	TRBV6-2/TRBV6-3	TRBJ2-3	.
TGTGCCAGCAGCTTGGCCGGCAGGGAGCTCGAGCAGTACTTC	CASSLAGRELEQYF	.	TRBV5-6	TRBJ2-7	few
TGTGCCAGCAGCTTAGGGAGGACTAGCACGAACACCGGGGAGCTGTTTTTT	CASSLGRTSTNTGELFF	TRBD2	TRBV7-9	TRBJ2-2	.
TGTGCCAGCTCACCCTCTCAGGGGGCCTGGGAAACTGAAGCTTTCTTT	CASSPSQGAWETEAFF	TRBD1	TRBV18	TRBJ1-1	few